The 3 T cell receptor beta chains given below trace back to one sample, sequenced in a study of naive and memory T cell subsets. The beta constant-region primer was an equimolar mix of two oligonucleotides covering TRBC1 and TRBC2. Ligated cDNA was amplified by four rounds of PCR with nested alpha and beta constant-region primers and SP2. TCRdb fed the UMI-ligation and nested PCR reads into MiXCR, producing one record per CDR3 protein. The sample holds around 18,000 distinct CDR3 sequences; 8% to 9.5% are singletons and the top ten take roughly 23%. The material sequenced was central memory CD8+ T cells from blood. These receptors all stem from a human donor in good health.

V usage is TRBV4-2 and J usage is TRBJ2-5; D is possibly TRBD2 (5 bases). CDR3 length: 15 residues. The germline V gene has CDR1 LGHNA and CDR2 YNFKEQ. V was trimmed by 1 base and J by 0 bases, leaving 9 bases between them. As DNA, the CDR3 is TGTGCCAGCAGCCAAGCGAGGGCAGACCAAGAGACCCAGTACTTC. Its translation: CASSQARADQETQYF.

The table lists this clonotype with many counts. The chain joins TRBV4-2 to TRBJ1-3, with D perhaps TRBD1 (5 bases). Germline V gives CDR1 LGHNA, CDR2 YNFKEQ. CDR3 length equals 15 residues. Trimming removed 0 bases from V and 3 bases from J, with 9 bases in between. This chain's CDR3 is CASSQDPTGGNTIYF. The CDR3 nucleotides are TGTGCCAGCAGCCAAGATCCAACAGGTGGAAACACCATATATTTT.

This clonotype was counted a few times. The chain uses TRBV6-5 and TRBJ2-7; D might be TRBD2 (5 bases). V lost 4 bases to trimming and J lost 3 bases, with 13 bases between them. Germline CDR1 and CDR2: MNHEY and SVGAGI. This CDR3 is built from 14 residues. Here the CDR3 DNA reads TGTGCCAGCAGTTCACGGGGTCGGGTCTACGAGCAGTACTTC. Its protein is CASSSRGRVYEQYF.